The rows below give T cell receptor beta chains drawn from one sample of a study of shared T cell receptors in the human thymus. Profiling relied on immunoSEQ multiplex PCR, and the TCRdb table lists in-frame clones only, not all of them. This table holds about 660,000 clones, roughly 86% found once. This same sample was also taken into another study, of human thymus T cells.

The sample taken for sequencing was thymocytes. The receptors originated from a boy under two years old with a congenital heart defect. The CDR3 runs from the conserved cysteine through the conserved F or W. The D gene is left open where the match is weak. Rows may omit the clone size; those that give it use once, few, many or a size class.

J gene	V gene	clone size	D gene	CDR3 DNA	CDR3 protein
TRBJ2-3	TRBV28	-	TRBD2	TGTGCCAGCAATGTACTAGCGGGCACAGATACGCAGTATTTT	CASNVLAGTDTQYF
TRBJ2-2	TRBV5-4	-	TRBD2	TGTGCCAGCAGCCCCCAGTCGCGGGGGGAGTGGACCGGGGAGCTGTTTTTT	CASSPQSRGEWTGELFF
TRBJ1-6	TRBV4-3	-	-	TGCGCCAGCAGCCGGGCAGGTGGTAATTCACCCCTCCACTTT	CASSRAGGNSPLHF
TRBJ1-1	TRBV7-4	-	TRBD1	TGTGCCAGCAGCTCTGGACAGGGGAAGAACACTGAAGCTTTCTTT	CASSSGQGKNTEAFF
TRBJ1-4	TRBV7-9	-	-	TGTGCCAGCAGCTCCGGGACTGCTGAAAATGAAAAACTGTTTTTT	CASSSGTAENEKLFF
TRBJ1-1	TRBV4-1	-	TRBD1	TGCGCCAGCAGCCAAAAACGACAGGGCACTGAAGCTTTCTTT	CASSQKRQGTEAFF
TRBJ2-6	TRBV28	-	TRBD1	TGTGCCAGCAGTTTAGCGACAGGGCTGCGTGGGGCCAACGTCCTGACTTTC	CASSLATGLRGANVLTF
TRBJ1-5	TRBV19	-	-	TGTGCCAGTAGACGAAAGCACCGGGACACAAATAATCAGCCCCAGCATTTT	CASRRKHRDTNNQPQHF
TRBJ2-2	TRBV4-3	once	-	TGCGCCAGCAGCCACCGGCGGAGGAACACCGGGGAGCTGTTTTTT	CASSHRRRNTGELFF
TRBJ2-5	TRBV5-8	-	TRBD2	TGTGCCAGCAGCTTGTCTGCGGGAGACAAGAAAGAGACCCAGTACTTC	CASSLSAGDKKETQYF
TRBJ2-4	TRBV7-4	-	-	TGTGCCAGCAGCTTAGAGTCGGCCCTAGGCATTCAGTACTTC	CASSLESALGIQYF
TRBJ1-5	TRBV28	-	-	TGTGCCAGCAGTTTATTTGTTGCCTCGAGAAATGGGCTCCAGCATTTT	CASSLFVASRNGLQHF
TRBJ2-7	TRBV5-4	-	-	TGTGCCAGCAGCCATTCCCCGGACGAGCAGTACTTC	CASSHSPDEQYF
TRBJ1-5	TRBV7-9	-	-	TGTGCCAGCAGCTTAACGGGGGGCAGGGGCAATCAGCCCCAGCATTTT	CASSLTGGRGNQPQHF
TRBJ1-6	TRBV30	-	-	TGTGCCTGGAGTGCCCATCTCCTGCTATCCTCACCCCTCCACTTT	CAWSAHLLLSSPLHF
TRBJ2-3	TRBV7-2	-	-	TGTGCCAGCAGCTCCGGGCGGGGACCTGGGGTGTATTTT	CASSSGRGPGVYF
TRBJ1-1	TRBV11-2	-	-	TGTGCCAGCAAACCCAGGGGTAAAGACACTGAAGCTTTCTTT	CASKPRGKDTEAFF
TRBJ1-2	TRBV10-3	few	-	TGTGCCATCAGTGAGTCTCTAGACAGCAGGTATGGCTACACCTTC	CAISESLDSRYGYTF
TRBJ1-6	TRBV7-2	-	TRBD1	TGTGCCAGCAGCTTAGAAGGGGACAGGGGGCGTTTTGTTTCACCCCTCCACTTT	CASSLEGDRGRFVSPLHF
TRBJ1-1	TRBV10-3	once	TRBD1	TGTGCCATCAGTGAGGAGGGGGCATACACTGAAGCTTTCTTT	CAISEEGAYTEAFF
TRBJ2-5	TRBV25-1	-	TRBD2	TGTGCCCGCAGTGGGGCTCTAGCGGGAGTTAGGGTGACCCAGTACTTC	CARSGALAGVRVTQYF
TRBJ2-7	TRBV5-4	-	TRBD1	TGTGCCAGCAGCTTAGGACAGGGGGGATACGAGCAGTACTTC	CASSLGQGGYEQYF
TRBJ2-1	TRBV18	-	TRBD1	TGTGCCAGCTCACCATGGGGACAGGGGTACAATGAGCAGTTCTTC	CASSPWGQGYNEQFF
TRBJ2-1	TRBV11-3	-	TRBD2	TGTGCCAGCAGCCGTGGGACTAGCGGGAGCTTCCCCTACAATGAGCAGTTCTTC	CASSRGTSGSFPYNEQFF
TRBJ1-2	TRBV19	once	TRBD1	TGTGCCAGTAGTCCGCCGGGACAGGGATTCTATGGCTACACCTTC	CASSPPGQGFYGYTF
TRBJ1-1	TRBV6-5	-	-	TGTGCCAGCAGTTACTCGACGGGGACTCTGAACACTGAAGCTTTCTTT	CASSYSTGTLNTEAFF
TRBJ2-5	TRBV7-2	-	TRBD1	TGTGCCAGCAGCTGGGACAGACAAAAGCAGTACTTC	CASSWDRQKQYF
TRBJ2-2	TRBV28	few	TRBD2	TGTGCCAGCAGTCTGGGACTAGCGGGGTACACCGGGGAGCTGTTTTTT	CASSLGLAGYTGELFF
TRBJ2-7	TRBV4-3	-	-	TGCGCCAGCAGCCAAGATCGGGGTGTCAACTCCTACGAGCAGTACTTC	CASSQDRGVNSYEQYF
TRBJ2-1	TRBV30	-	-	TGTGCCTGGAGTGTACCGGCGGCCCTGAATCACAATGAGCAGTTCTTC	CAWSVPAALNHNEQFF
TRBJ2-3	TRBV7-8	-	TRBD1	TGTGCCAGCAGCGCGACCGGGACAGAGACGTATTCCGGGACCTATACGCAGTATTTT	CASSATGTETYSGTYTQYF
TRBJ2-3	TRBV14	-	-	TGTGCCAGCAGCCAAGATCCCCCAGCGCCAGAACTTACAGATACGCAGTATTTT	CASSQDPPAPELTDTQYF
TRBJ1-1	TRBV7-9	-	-	TGTGCCGGGGACTTAAGGAACACTGAAGCTTTCTTT	CAGDLRNTEAFF
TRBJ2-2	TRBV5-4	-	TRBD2	TGTGCCAGCAGCTTCTTGACTAGCGGGAGGAACGGGGAGCTGTTTTTT	CASSFLTSGRNGELFF
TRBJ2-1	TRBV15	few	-	TGTGCCACCAGCAGAGTTATGATGGGGGGCGGCCTGGCGGGAGAGACCTACAATGAGCAGTTCTTC	CATSRVMMGGGLAGETYNEQFF
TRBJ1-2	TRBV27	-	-	TGTGCCAGCAGTTCCTCCAACGACACCTGCGATGGCTACACCTTC	CASSSSNDTCDGYTF
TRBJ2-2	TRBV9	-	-	TGTGCCAGCAGCGTAAGCCGCACCGGGGAGCTGTTTTTT	CASSVSRTGELFF
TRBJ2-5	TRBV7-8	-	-	TGTGCCAGCAGCTTAGAGGGGGGTCCGGGACTATCAGGAGAGACCCAGTACTTC	CASSLEGGPGLSGETQYF